The 5 T cell receptor beta chains given below trace back to one sample, sequenced in a study of blood T cell repertoires in COVID-19. The table came from immunoSEQ multiplex PCR; TCRdb's copy has only in-frame clones and leaves some out. The repertoire holds about 190,000 clones, with roughly 80% as singletons. Sequencing was carried out using peripheral blood. These receptors were collected from a woman aged 50 to 60 with acute or convalescent COVID-19.

The rearrangement joins TRBV25-1 to TRBJ1-1; 9 bases match TRBD1. There are 15 residues in the CDR3. Trimming took 5 bases from V and 4 from J; bases not matched to a gene: 8. Germline CDR1 and CDR2: MGHDK and SYGVNS. The DNA for the CDR3 is TGTGCCAGCAGTTTGGGGACAGGGAGGGGCACTGAAGCTTTCTTT. Protein sequence: CASSLGTGRGTEAFF.

This clone was observed a few times. The chain joins TRBV12-5 to TRBJ2-7; D remains ambiguous. This CDR3 is built from 13 residues. Germline V gene data show CDR1 as LGHNT and CDR2 as FRNRAP. Trimming stripped 1 base from V and 1 base from J, with 5 bases between. CDR3 loop: CASGLGTSYEQYF. The CDR3 coding sequence is TGTGCTAGTGGTTTGGGCACTTCCTACGAGCAGTACTTC.

This clone was picked up one time. This sample also contains other DNA sequences that code for the same CDR3. V is TRBV5-5 and J is TRBJ2-7; D unresolved. From germline, CDR1 is SGHKS and CDR2 YYEKEE (reference sequence). With 1 base removed from V and 2 bases from J, the gap between germline ends came to 13 bases. The CDR3 is made up of 15 amino acids. For the CDR3, the DNA is TGTGCCAGCAGCTTGTCGGCAGGTCCTACCTACGAGCAGTACTTC. Its translation is CASSLSAGPTYEQYF. Supplemented by reference TRBV5-5 and TRBJ2-7, the full variable domain reads DAGVTQSPTHLIKTRGQQVTLRCSPISGHKSVSWYQQVLGQGPQFIFQYYEKEERGRGNFPDRFSARQFPNYSSELNVNALLLGDSALYLCASSLSAGPTYEQYFGPGTRLTVT.

The rearrangement joins TRBV28 to TRBJ2-7, with a possible D match to TRBD2 (6 bases). Germline values: CDR1 MDHEN, CDR2 SYDVKM. Between the trimmed V and J ends, which lost 3 bases and 0 bases, there was a span of 12 bases. This CDR3 has 15 residues. CDR3 DNA sequence: TGTGCCAGCAGTTTGGAGGGAAACCTCTCCTACGAGCAGTACTTC. This gives the protein CASSLEGNLSYEQYF.

This clone has more than one count but fewer than ten. The V and J genes are TRBV6-5 and TRBJ1-6; 9 nucleotides match TRBD1. The CDR3 covers 15 residues. CDR1 is MNHEY, CDR2 SVGAGI, per germline. With 6 bases clipped from V and 9 bases from J, the junction kept 9 bases outside the gene matches. The CDR3 nucleotides are TGTGCCAGCAGAGGCGACAGGGGGTTAGGTTCACCCCTCCACTTT. Translation: CASRGDRGLGSPLHF.